The present entry profiles one T cell receptor (beta chain) with its context. Its antigen is currently unknown. This record belongs to a study of T cells in localized non-small cell lung cancer. Whole-study results and caveats: Among blood samples, higher T cell density accompanied longer overall survival. When the top 100 tumor clones were examined, a median 57 of them also appeared in the adjacent lung, which was paired and uninvolved. Uninvolved adjacent lung had more T cell clonality than any other tissue, topping tumor.

Profiling relied on immunoSEQ multiplex PCR, and the TCRdb table lists in-frame clones only, not all of them. The sample includes some 130,000 clones, more than 80% of them seen just once. Germline trimming cut 6 bases from V and 2 bases from J; bases unmatched to any gene: 7. The germline V gene has CDR1 MNHEY and CDR2 SVGAGI. This CDR3 contains 14 residues. The J gene is TRBJ2-7, the V gene TRBV6-5; 7 bases map to TRBD1. This material consisted of peripheral blood, taken before any cancer treatment. This TCR was recovered from a female donor of 60 years or more with stage I lung adenocarcinoma. CDR3: CASSTQGVPYEQYF. The DNA of the CDR3 is TGTGCCAGCAGCACCCAGGGGGTTCCCTACGAGCAGTACTTC.